The clone carrying this T cell receptor beta chain was observed a few times. The sample carries other DNA sequences with the same CDR3. The record originates from a study of control samples from healthy donors and cancer patients. TCRdb's table, derived via immunoSEQ multiplex PCR, lists solely in-frame clones and lacks some. In the table there are approximately 50,000 clones, more than 75% of which are singletons. Germline V gene data show CDR1 as MNHEY and CDR2 as SMNVEV (reference sequence). Between the trimmed V and J ends, which lost 3 bases and 1 base, there was a span of 6 bases. The CDR3 length is 13 residues.

Sequencing was performed on PBMCs. The receptor was derived from a woman in her fifties or sixties with lung cancer. The chain joins TRBV27 to TRBJ2-5; D remains ambiguous. CDR3 DNA: TGTGCCAGCAGTTTTGGCATCCAAGAGACCCAGTACTTC. Amino acids: CASSFGIQETQYF.